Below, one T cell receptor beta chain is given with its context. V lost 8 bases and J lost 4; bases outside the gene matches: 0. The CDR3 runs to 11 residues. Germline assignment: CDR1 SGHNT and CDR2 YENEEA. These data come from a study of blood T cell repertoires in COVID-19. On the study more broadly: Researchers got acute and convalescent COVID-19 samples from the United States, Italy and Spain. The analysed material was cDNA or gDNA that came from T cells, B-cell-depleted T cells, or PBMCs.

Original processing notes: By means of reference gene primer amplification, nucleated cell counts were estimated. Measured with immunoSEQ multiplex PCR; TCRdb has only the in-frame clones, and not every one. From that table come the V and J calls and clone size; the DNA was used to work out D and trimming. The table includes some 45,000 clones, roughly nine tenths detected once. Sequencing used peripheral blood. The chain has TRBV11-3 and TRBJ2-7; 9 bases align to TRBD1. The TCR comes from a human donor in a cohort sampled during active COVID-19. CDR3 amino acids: CASGTGYEQYF. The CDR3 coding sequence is TGTGCCAGCGGGACAGGGTACGAGCAGTACTTC.